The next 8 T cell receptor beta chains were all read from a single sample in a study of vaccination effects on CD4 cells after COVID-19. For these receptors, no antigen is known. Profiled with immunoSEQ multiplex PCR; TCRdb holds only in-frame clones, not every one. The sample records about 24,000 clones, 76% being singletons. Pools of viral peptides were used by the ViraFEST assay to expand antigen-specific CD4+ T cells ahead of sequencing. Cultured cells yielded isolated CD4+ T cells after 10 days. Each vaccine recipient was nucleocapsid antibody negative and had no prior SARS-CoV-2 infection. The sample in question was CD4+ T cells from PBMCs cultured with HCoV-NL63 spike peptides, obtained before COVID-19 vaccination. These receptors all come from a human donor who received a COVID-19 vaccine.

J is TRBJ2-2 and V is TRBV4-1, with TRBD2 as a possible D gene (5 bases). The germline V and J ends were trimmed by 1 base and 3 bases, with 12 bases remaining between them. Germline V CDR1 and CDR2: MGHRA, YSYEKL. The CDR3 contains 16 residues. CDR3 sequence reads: CASSQGRISDTGELFF. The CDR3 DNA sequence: TGCGCCAGCAGCCAAGGGAGGATATCCGACACCGGGGAGCTGTTTTTT.

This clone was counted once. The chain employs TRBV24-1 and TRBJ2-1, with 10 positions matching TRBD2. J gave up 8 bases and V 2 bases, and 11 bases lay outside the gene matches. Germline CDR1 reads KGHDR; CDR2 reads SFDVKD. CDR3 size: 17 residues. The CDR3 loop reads CATSDWPGLATEDEQFF. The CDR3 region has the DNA TGTGCCACCAGTGATTGGCCGGGACTAGCGACGGAGGATGAGCAGTTCTTC.

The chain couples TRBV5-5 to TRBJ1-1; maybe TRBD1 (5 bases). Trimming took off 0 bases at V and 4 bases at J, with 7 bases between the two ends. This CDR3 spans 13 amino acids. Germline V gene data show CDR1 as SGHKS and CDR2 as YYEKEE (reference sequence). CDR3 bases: TGTGCCAGCAGCTTGGCAGGGCTCACTGAAGCTTTCTTT. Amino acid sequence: CASSLAGLTEAFF.

The CDR3 loop is CASSFPRGSSTDTQYF. The CDR3 bases are TGTGCCAGCAGCTTTCCCAGGGGCTCTAGCACAGATACGCAGTATTTT. V gene TRBV7-9 combines with J gene TRBJ2-3; D may be TRBD1 (6 bases). This CDR3 is built from 16 residues. V was clipped by 3 bases and J by 0 bases, with 13 bases between them. Germline loops: CDR1 SEHNR, CDR2 FQNEAQ (reference sequence).

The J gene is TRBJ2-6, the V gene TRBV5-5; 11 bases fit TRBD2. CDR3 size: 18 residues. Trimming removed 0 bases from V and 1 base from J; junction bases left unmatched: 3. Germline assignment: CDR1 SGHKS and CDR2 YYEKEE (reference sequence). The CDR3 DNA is TGTGCCAGCAGCTTGGGACTAGCGGGGAATTCTGGGGCCAACGTCCTGACTTTC. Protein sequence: CASSLGLAGNSGANVLTF.

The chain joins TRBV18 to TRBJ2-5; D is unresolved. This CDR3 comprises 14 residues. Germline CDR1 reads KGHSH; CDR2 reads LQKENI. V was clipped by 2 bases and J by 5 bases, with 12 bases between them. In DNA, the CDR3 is TGTGCCAGCTCACCAAGGCGATTCTGGGAGACCCAGTACTTC. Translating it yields CASSPRRFWETQYF.

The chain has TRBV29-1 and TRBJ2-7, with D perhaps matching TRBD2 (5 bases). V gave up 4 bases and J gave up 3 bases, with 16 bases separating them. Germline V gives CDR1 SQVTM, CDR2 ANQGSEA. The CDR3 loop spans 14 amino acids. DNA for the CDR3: TGCAGCGTTGGAGGTTTTGGGGAGAACTACGAGCAGTACTTC. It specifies CSVGGFGENYEQYF.

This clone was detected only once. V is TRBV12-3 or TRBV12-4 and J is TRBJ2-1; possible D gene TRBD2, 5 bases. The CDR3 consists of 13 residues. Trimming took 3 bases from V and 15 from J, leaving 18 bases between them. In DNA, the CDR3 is TGTGCCAGCAGTTTTGGGCCCTTAACCCGGGGGTTCTTC. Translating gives CASSFGPLTRGFF.